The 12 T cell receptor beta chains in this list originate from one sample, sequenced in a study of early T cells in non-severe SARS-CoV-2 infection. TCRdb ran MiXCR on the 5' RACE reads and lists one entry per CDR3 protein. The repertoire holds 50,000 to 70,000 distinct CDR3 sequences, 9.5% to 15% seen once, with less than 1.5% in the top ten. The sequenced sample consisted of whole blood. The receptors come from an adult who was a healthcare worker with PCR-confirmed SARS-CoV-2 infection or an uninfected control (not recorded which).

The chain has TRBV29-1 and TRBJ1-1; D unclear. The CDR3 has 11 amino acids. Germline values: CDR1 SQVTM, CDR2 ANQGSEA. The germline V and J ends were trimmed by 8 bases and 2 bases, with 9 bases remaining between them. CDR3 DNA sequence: TGCAGCCATGACGGCAACACTGAAGCTTTCTTT. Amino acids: CSHDGNTEAFF.

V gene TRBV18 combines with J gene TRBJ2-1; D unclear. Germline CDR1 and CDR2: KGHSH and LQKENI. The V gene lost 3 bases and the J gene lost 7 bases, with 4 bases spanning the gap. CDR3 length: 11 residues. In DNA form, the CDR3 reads TGTGCCAGCTCACCGGAGAATGAGCAGTTCTTC. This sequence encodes CASSPENEQFF.

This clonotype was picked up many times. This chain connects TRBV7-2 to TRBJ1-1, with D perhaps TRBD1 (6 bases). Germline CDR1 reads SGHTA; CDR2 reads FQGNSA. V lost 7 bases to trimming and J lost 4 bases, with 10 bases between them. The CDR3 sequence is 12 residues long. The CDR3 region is CASKGQFTEAFF. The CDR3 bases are TGTGCCAGCAAAGGACAGTTCACTGAAGCTTTCTTT. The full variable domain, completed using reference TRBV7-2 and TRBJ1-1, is GAGVSQSPSNKVTEKGKDVELRCDPISGHTALYWYRQSLGQGLEFLIYFQGNSAPDKSGLPSDRFSAERTGGSVSTLTIQRTQQEDSAVYLCASKGQFTEAFFGQGTRLTVV.

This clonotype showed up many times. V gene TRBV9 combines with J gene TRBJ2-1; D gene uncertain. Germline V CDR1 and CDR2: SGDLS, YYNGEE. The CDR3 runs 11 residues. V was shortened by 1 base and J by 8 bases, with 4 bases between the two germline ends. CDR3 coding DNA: TGTGCCAGCAGCGTAAGCCATGAGCAGTTCTTC. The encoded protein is CASSVSHEQFF.

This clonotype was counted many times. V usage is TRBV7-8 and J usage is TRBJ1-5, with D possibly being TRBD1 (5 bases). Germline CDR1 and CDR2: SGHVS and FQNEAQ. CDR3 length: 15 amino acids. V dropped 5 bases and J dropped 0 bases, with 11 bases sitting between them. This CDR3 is CASSLWGNSNQPQHF. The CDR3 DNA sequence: TGTGCCAGCAGCCTGTGGGGGAATAGCAATCAGCCCCAGCATTTT. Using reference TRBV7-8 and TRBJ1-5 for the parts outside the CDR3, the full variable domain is GAGVSQSPRYKVAKRGQDVALRCDPISGHVSLFWYQQALGQGPEFLTYFQNEAQLDKSGLPSDRFFAERPEGSVSTLKIQRTQQEDSAVYLCASSLWGNSNQPQHFGDGTRLSIL.

The CDR3: CATAQGQETQYF. The CDR3 region has the DNA TGTGCCACCGCACAGGGGCAAGAGACCCAGTACTTC. V and J are TRBV10-3 and TRBJ2-5, with 7 bases aligning to TRBD1. This CDR3 region has 12 residues. Germline V CDR1 and CDR2: ENHRY, SYGVKD. The trim removed 10 bases at V and 2 bases at J, leaving 4 bases unmatched.

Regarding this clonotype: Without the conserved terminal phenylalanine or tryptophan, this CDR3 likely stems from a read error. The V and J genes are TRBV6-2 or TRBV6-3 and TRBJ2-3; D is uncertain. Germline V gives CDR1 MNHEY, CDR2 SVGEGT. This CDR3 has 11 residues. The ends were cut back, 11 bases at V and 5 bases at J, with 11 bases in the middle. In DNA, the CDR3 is TGTGCCGTCCAGGATTTAGATACGCAGTATTCT. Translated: CAVQDLDTQYS.

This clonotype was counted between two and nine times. The CDR3 DNA sequence: TGTGCCAGCAGCCGGAACACTGAAGCTTTCTTT. It codes for CASSRNTEAFF. This chain uses TRBV27 with TRBJ1-1; D is uncertain. Germline V lookup: CDR1 MNHEY, CDR2 SMNVEV (reference sequence). Between the trimmed V and J ends, which lost 6 bases and 1 base, there was a span of 3 bases. The CDR3 contains 11 residues.

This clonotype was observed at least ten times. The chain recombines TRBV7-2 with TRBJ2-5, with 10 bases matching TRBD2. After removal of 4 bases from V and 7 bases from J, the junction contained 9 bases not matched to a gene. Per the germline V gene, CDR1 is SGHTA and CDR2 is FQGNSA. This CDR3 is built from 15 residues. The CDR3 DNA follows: TGTGCCAGCAGCTCGGCTAGCGGGGGTTCCTTGACCCAGTACTTC. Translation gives CASSSASGGSLTQYF.

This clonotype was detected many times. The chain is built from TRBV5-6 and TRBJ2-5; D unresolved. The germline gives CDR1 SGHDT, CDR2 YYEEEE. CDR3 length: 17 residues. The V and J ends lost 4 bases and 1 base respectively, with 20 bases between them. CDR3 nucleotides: TGTGCCAGCAGCCGACCGAGCGCAGGATCGTCCCAAGAGACCCAGTACTTC. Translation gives CASSRPSAGSSQETQYF.

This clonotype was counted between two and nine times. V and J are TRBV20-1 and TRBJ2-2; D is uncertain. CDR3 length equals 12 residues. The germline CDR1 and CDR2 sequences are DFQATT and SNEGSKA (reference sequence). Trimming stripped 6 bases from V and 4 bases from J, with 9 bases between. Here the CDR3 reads CSARSGTGELFF. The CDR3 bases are TGCAGTGCGCGGTCCGGCACCGGGGAGCTGTTTTTT.

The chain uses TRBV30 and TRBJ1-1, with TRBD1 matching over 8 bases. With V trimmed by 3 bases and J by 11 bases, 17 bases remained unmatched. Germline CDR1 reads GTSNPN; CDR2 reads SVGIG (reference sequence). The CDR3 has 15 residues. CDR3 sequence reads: CAWRAPQQGDWVAFF. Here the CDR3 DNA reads TGTGCCTGGAGGGCGCCCCAACAGGGGGATTGGGTGGCTTTCTTT.